The source of this T cell receptor beta chain is a study of CXCR3-negative and CXCR3-positive naive CD8 T cells (dated by TCRdb to about 2019). Regarding the research as a whole: In total, approximately 140 million TRB reads were obtained, or roughly 1.5 +/- 0.3 million reads per library. The TRBV-TRBJ cluster analysis covered naive subsets from about 5 donors and memory cells from 3 donors. Diversity and physicochemical repertoire analyses covered 10 to 11 donors pooled from two independent experiments. The research as a whole found: Compared with CXCR3-negative naive cells, CXCR3-positive naive cells had TRB CDR3s with higher hydrophobicity (lower Kidera factor 4), lower energy, and higher strength and volume indices. Freshly isolated PBMCs were used for most assays because CXCR3 expression partially decreased after cryopreservation. Both naive subsets had comparably high repertoire diversity, while memory CD8+ T cells had much lower repertoire diversity. Because surface CD5, which is linked to self-reactivity in mice, was comparable between the naive subsets, TCR interaction strength was also inferred from the physicochemical properties of TRB CDR3s. TRBV-TRBJ usage was similar between naive CXCR3-negative and CXCR3-positive cells from the same donor, while memory cells showed distinct patterns.

Taken from cysteine to phenylalanine, the CDR3 has 14 residues. No DNA appears here. According to the germline V gene, CDR1 reads KGHSH and CDR2 reads LQKENI. In the case of this clonotype: What this receptor recognizes is not known.

This sample was sequenced with a NextSeq 550. The Human TCR Profiling Kit (MiLaboratory) was used to make UMI-labeled 5' RACE TRB cDNA libraries. cDNA synthesis used the entire amount of extracted RNA, and PCR amplification then used the entire amount of cDNA produced. The libraries were made side by side, with each library going through the same number of PCR cycles. Regarding the original processing steps: With a requirement of at least two reads per UMI, MIGEC and MiXCR extracted about 50,000 +/- 10,000 unique UMI-labeled TRB cDNA molecules per library. On average, each library contained approximately 40,000 +/- 10,000 functional in-frame TRB CDR3 nucleotide clonotypes without stop codons. After downsampling to 5000 UMI-labeled TRB molecules per sample, diversity metrics, including normalized Shannon-Wiener and Chao1, were computed in VDJtools. VDJtools computed clonotype-size-weighted physicochemical properties of the central five CDR3 residues: interaction energy, strength, volume and Kidera factor 4. TCRdb reprocessed the reads, so every CDR3 protein sequence counts as one entry and DNA is not shown. TCRdb, not the authors, supplied the V and J calls. The sample's table covers some 130,000 distinct CDR3 sequences. The ten top clones hold 0.45% to 0.6% of the sample.

Each CD8+ T cell subset was flow-sorted in triplicate, with 250,000 to 350,000 cells per subset placed directly into RLT lysis buffer. To keep memory contaminants out, a stringent definition of naive CD8+ T cells was applied: CD45RO-CCR7+CD27+CD95-. Using standard density gradient centrifugation, peripheral blood mononuclear cells were isolated from buffy coats. A FACSAria III was used to flow-sort naive CD8+ T cells into CXCR3-negative and CXCR3-positive populations. Total RNA was extracted from sorted cells with an RNeasy Mini Kit. This chain is built from TRBV18 and TRBJ2-7. The receptor was isolated from a human donor in good health. Some clones in this sample may be carry-over from other donors' samples. Sequencing used naive CXCR3- CD8+ T cells from blood. This specimen's cell subset or site label, per the study, means: CD45RO-CCR7+CD27+CD95- naive CD8+ T cells lacking CXCR3 (TNR3-). For the CDR3, the sequence is CASSPPITRYEQYF.